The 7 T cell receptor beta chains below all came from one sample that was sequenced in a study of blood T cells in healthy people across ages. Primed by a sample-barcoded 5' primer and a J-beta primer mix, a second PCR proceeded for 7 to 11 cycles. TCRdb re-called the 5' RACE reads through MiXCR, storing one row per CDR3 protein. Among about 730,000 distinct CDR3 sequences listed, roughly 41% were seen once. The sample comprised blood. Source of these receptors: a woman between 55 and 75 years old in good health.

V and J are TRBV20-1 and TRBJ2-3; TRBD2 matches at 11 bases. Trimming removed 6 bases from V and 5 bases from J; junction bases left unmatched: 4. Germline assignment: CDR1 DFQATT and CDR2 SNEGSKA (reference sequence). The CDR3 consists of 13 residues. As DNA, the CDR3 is TGCAGTGCCAGACTAGCGGGGATAGATACGCAGTATTTT. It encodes CSARLAGIDTQYF.

For the CDR3, the DNA is TGTGCCAGCAGTTTTAGTGGGACCGGCTACGAGCAGTACTTC. Amino acid sequence: CASSFSGTGYEQYF. V usage is TRBV27 and J usage is TRBJ2-7, with D perhaps assigned TRBD1 or TRBD2 (5 bases each). CDR3 size: 14 residues. The V gene's germline CDR1 is MNHEY and CDR2 SMNVEV (reference sequence). Trimming left V 3 bases short and J 3 bases short, with 12 bases between.

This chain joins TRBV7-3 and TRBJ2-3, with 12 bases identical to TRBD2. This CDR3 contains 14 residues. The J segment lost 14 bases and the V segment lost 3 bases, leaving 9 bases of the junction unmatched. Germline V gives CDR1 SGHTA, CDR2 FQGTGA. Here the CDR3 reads CASSLTSGGENPYF. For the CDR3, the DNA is TGTGCCAGCAGCTTGACTAGCGGGGGAGAAAATCCGTATTTT.

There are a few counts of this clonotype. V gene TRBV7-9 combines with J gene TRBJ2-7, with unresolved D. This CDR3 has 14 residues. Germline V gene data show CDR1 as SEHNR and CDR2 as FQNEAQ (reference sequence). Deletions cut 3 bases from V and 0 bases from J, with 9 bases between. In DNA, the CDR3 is TGTGCCAGCAGCTTGTTCCCAAGCTCCTACGAGCAGTACTTC. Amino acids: CASSLFPSSYEQYF.

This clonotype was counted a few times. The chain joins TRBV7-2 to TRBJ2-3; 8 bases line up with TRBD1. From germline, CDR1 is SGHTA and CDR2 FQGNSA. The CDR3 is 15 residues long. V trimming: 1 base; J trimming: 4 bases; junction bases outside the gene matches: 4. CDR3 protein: CASSLVHRGADTQYF. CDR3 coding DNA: TGTGCCAGCAGCTTAGTTCACAGGGGGGCAGATACGCAGTATTTT.

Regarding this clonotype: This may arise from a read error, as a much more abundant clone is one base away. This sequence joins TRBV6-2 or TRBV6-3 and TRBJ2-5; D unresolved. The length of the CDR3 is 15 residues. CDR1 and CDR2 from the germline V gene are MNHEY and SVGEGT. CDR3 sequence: CASSYSTFGQETPYF. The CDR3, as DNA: TGTGCCAGCAGTTACTCGACCTTCGGGCAAGAGACCCCGTACTTC.

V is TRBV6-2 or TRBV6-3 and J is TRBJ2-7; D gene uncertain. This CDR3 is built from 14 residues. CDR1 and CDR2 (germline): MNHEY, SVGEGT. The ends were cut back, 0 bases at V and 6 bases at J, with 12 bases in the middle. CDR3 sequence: CASSYSKRSREQYF. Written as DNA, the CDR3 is TGTGCCAGCAGTTACTCGAAAAGGTCCCGCGAGCAGTACTTC.